This entry features one T cell receptor (beta chain) sequence. The data are from a study of tumor-infiltrating lymphocytes in oesophageal squamous cell carcinoma. In TCRdb, the PCR reads were re-called with MiXCR into one record per CDR3 protein. Of 15,000 to 20,000 distinct CDR3 sequences listed, roughly 36% were seen once; the top ten hold around 19%. This CDR3 comprises 16 residues. Germline CDR1 reads SGHNT; CDR2 reads YENEEA. The sample was esophageal tumor tissue. The sequence came from a male donor with esophageal squamous cell carcinoma. This chain joins TRBV11-3 and TRBJ2-5; 13 bases align to TRBD2. TRBJ2-1 matches the DNA end more closely, so the J call is doubtful. CDR3 region: CASSLAGTSGVYEQFF. CDR3 bases: TGTGCCAGCAGCTTAGCAGGGACTAGCGGGGTGTATGAGCAGTTCTTC.